The rows below give T cell receptor beta chains drawn from one sample of a study of blood T cells in healthy people across ages. From the 5' RACE reads, TCRdb called clonotypes with MiXCR, one entry per CDR3 protein. The sample has a few hundred thousand distinct CDR3 sequences; roughly a quarter are singletons. The sequencing sample was made of blood. Receptors originate from a woman in her 70s in good health. The CDR3 runs from the conserved cysteine through the conserved F or W. A D gene is named only where the DNA matches it firmly. Rows give clone size only sometimes, using once, few, many, or a class for an expanded clone.

abundance: .
d_gene: .
v_gene: TRBV18
j_gene: TRBJ2-5
CDR3aa: CASSRTTDQETQYF
CDR3nt: TGTGCCAGCTCACGAACGACAGATCAAGAGACCCAGTACTTC

abundance: .
d_gene: .
v_gene: TRBV5-1
j_gene: TRBJ2-6
CDR3aa: CASREGLGSGANVLTF
CDR3nt: TGCGCCAGCAGGGAAGGACTGGGCTCTGGGGCCAACGTCCTGACTTTC

abundance: .
d_gene: .
v_gene: TRBV20-1
j_gene: TRBJ1-4
CDR3aa: CSAEGGDTNEKLFF
CDR3nt: TGCAGTGCTGAGGGGGGGGACACTAATGAAAAACTGTTTTTT

abundance: few
d_gene: .
v_gene: TRBV9
j_gene: TRBJ2-2
CDR3aa: CASSVVQQNTGELFF
CDR3nt: TGTGCCAGCAGCGTAGTACAGCAGAACACCGGGGAGCTGTTTTTT

abundance: .
d_gene: .
v_gene: TRBV29-1
j_gene: TRBJ2-7
CDR3aa: CSVERVYGGYEQYF
CDR3nt: TGCAGCGTTGAGAGAGTCTATGGAGGTTACGAGCAGTACTTC

abundance: .
d_gene: .
v_gene: TRBV6-6
j_gene: TRBJ1-1
CDR3aa: CASSYSRGGNTEAFF
CDR3nt: TGTGCCAGCAGTTACTCGAGGGGAGGTAACACTGAAGCTTTCTTT

abundance: few
d_gene: .
v_gene: TRBV9
j_gene: TRBJ2-5
CDR3aa: CASSSNAGPRETQYF
CDR3nt: TGTGCCAGCAGCTCGAACGCGGGACCAAGAGAGACCCAGTACTTC

abundance: few
d_gene: .
v_gene: TRBV5-1
j_gene: TRBJ1-1
CDR3aa: CASNKVGGNAEAFF
CDR3nt: TGCGCCAGCAACAAGGTCGGGGGAAACGCTGAAGCTTTCTTT

abundance: .
d_gene: .
v_gene: TRBV15
j_gene: TRBJ1-3
CDR3aa: CATSRTFQSGNTIYF
CDR3nt: TGTGCCACCAGCAGAACTTTCCAATCTGGAAACACCATATATTTT

abundance: .
d_gene: .
v_gene: TRBV7-8
j_gene: TRBJ2-4
CDR3aa: CASSPRGRGNIQYF
CDR3nt: TGTGCCAGCAGCCCGAGGGGGCGGGGAAACATTCAGTACTTC

abundance: .
d_gene: .
v_gene: TRBV28
j_gene: TRBJ1-5
CDR3aa: CASSLMSSNQPQHF
CDR3nt: TGTGCCAGCAGTTTGATGAGTAGCAATCAGCCCCAGCATTTT

abundance: few
d_gene: TRBD1
v_gene: TRBV11-2
j_gene: TRBJ2-2
CDR3aa: CASSLDGTGGTGELFF
CDR3nt: TGTGCCAGCAGCTTGGACGGGACAGGGGGCACCGGGGAGCTGTTTTTT

abundance: few
d_gene: .
v_gene: TRBV7-2
j_gene: TRBJ1-6
CDR3aa: CASSPSSGGLVPLHF
CDR3nt: TGTGCCAGCAGCCCATCATCAGGAGGGCTCGTGCCCCTCCACTTT

abundance: few
d_gene: .
v_gene: TRBV4-1
j_gene: TRBJ2-1
CDR3aa: CACSRGADEQFF
CDR3nt: TGCGCCTGCAGCCGCGGCGCGGATGAGCAGTTCTTC

abundance: .
d_gene: .
v_gene: TRBV28
j_gene: TRBJ2-5
CDR3aa: CASSFRGMQETQYF
CDR3nt: TGTGCCAGCAGTTTTAGGGGGATGCAAGAGACCCAGTACTTC

abundance: few
d_gene: .
v_gene: TRBV6-2/TRBV6-3
j_gene: TRBJ2-2
CDR3aa: CASSYGGVPNTGELFF
CDR3nt: TGTGCCAGCAGTTACGGCGGGGTCCCGAACACCGGGGAGCTGTTTTTT

abundance: .
d_gene: .
v_gene: TRBV5-6
j_gene: TRBJ2-7
CDR3aa: CASSLSFGEQYF
CDR3nt: TGTGCCAGCAGCTTAAGCTTCGGCGAGCAGTACTTC

abundance: .
d_gene: TRBD1
v_gene: TRBV18
j_gene: TRBJ2-7
CDR3aa: CASSVEGQRGEQYF
CDR3nt: TGTGCCAGCTCGGTCGAGGGACAGAGAGGCGAGCAGTACTTC

abundance: few
d_gene: .
v_gene: TRBV10-3
j_gene: TRBJ1-6
CDR3aa: CAIGQDRNSPLHF
CDR3nt: TGTGCCATCGGGCAGGACAGAAATTCACCCCTCCACTTT

abundance: few
d_gene: TRBD1
v_gene: TRBV7-8
j_gene: TRBJ1-4
CDR3aa: CASSLDPGQSEKLFF
CDR3nt: TGTGCCAGCAGCTTAGACCCGGGACAGAGTGAAAAACTGTTTTTT

abundance: .
d_gene: .
v_gene: TRBV6-6
j_gene: TRBJ2-3
CDR3aa: CASLPRWINGDTQYF
CDR3nt: TGTGCCAGCCTCCCTAGGTGGATTAACGGAGATACGCAGTATTTT

abundance: few
d_gene: .
v_gene: TRBV11-2
j_gene: TRBJ2-3
CDR3aa: CASSLDGGTQYF
CDR3nt: TGTGCCAGCAGCTTAGACGGGGGTACGCAGTATTTT

abundance: .
d_gene: .
v_gene: TRBV19
j_gene: TRBJ2-4
CDR3aa: CASRHRGGENIQYF
CDR3nt: TGTGCCAGTAGACACAGGGGAGGGGAAAACATTCAGTACTTC

abundance: .
d_gene: TRBD2
v_gene: TRBV7-9
j_gene: TRBJ2-3
CDR3aa: CASSLGTSGSQADTQYF
CDR3nt: TGTGCCAGCAGCCTCGGGACTAGCGGGAGCCAGGCAGATACGCAGTATTTT

abundance: .
d_gene: .
v_gene: TRBV7-9
j_gene: TRBJ1-1
CDR3aa: CASSDWNTEAFF
CDR3nt: TGTGCCAGTTCGGACTGGAACACTGAAGCTTTCTTT

abundance: few
d_gene: .
v_gene: TRBV5-5
j_gene: TRBJ2-4
CDR3aa: CASSRDDALAKNIQYF
CDR3nt: TGTGCCAGCAGTCGAGACGACGCTTTAGCCAAAAACATTCAGTACTTC

abundance: few
d_gene: TRBD1
v_gene: TRBV29-1
j_gene: TRBJ2-7
CDR3aa: CGVFGDSLYEQYF
CDR3nt: TGCGGCGTCTTCGGGGACAGCCTATACGAGCAGTACTTC

abundance: .
d_gene: .
v_gene: TRBV18
j_gene: TRBJ1-3
CDR3aa: CASSPRLINTGNTIYF
CDR3nt: TGTGCCAGCTCACCACGCTTGATTAACACTGGAAACACCATATATTTT

abundance: .
d_gene: TRBD1
v_gene: TRBV5-1
j_gene: TRBJ2-1
CDR3aa: CASSPKGQGSSEQFF
CDR3nt: TGCGCCAGCAGCCCCAAAGGACAGGGTTCTTCTGAGCAGTTCTTC

abundance: few
d_gene: .
v_gene: TRBV14
j_gene: TRBJ2-1
CDR3aa: CASSQDPGESGEQFF
CDR3nt: TGTGCCAGCAGCCAAGATCCGGGGGAGTCGGGTGAGCAGTTCTTC

abundance: .
d_gene: .
v_gene: TRBV7-9
j_gene: TRBJ2-2
CDR3aa: CASSSTRGRGELFF
CDR3nt: TGTGCCAGCAGTTCAACCAGGGGTCGCGGGGAGCTGTTTTTT

abundance: .
d_gene: .
v_gene: TRBV25-1
j_gene: TRBJ2-2
CDR3aa: CASSETGTTGELFF
CDR3nt: TGTGCCAGCAGTGAAACGGGCACGACCGGGGAGCTGTTTTTT

abundance: .
d_gene: .
v_gene: TRBV20-1
j_gene: TRBJ2-7
CDR3aa: CSARLQGSYEQYF
CDR3nt: TGCAGTGCTAGGTTACAGGGCTCCTACGAGCAGTACTTC

abundance: few
d_gene: TRBD1
v_gene: TRBV5-5
j_gene: TRBJ2-5
CDR3aa: CASSFTGEGETQYF
CDR3nt: TGTGCCAGCAGCTTTACAGGGGAAGGAGAGACCCAGTACTTC

abundance: .
d_gene: .
v_gene: TRBV5-1
j_gene: TRBJ2-5
CDR3aa: CASSFGGYRVPYQETQYF
CDR3nt: TGCGCCAGCAGCTTTGGGGGTTACAGGGTCCCGTACCAAGAGACCCAGTACTTC

abundance: few
d_gene: .
v_gene: TRBV28
j_gene: TRBJ2-7
CDR3aa: CASSLVRTQGKYEQYF
CDR3nt: TGTGCCAGCAGTTTAGTCCGTACGCAGGGAAAGTACGAGCAGTACTTC

abundance: .
d_gene: .
v_gene: TRBV15
j_gene: TRBJ2-1
CDR3aa: CATSRDGEGQFF
CDR3nt: TGTGCCACCAGCAGAGATGGAGAGGGCCAGTTCTTC

abundance: .
d_gene: .
v_gene: TRBV29-1
j_gene: TRBJ2-3
CDR3aa: CSTEGRETDTQYF
CDR3nt: TGCAGCACCGAGGGACGGGAGACAGATACGCAGTATTTT

abundance: .
d_gene: .
v_gene: TRBV5-5
j_gene: TRBJ2-3
CDR3aa: CASSVSGAGDTQYF
CDR3nt: TGTGCCAGCAGCGTATCGGGGGCAGGGGATACGCAGTATTTT

abundance: .
d_gene: .
v_gene: TRBV7-2
j_gene: TRBJ2-1
CDR3aa: CASSHTLVINEQFF
CDR3nt: TGTGCCAGCAGCCACACCCTAGTTATCAATGAGCAGTTCTTC

abundance: many
d_gene: .
v_gene: TRBV11-2
j_gene: TRBJ2-1
CDR3aa: CAIEEINNEQFF
CDR3nt: TGTGCCATCGAGGAGATTAACAATGAGCAGTTCTTC

abundance: .
d_gene: TRBD1
v_gene: TRBV5-6
j_gene: TRBJ1-1
CDR3aa: CASSLDRGSPNTEAFF
CDR3nt: TGTGCCAGCAGCCTAGACAGGGGATCCCCGAACACTGAAGCTTTCTTT

abundance: .
d_gene: .
v_gene: TRBV13
j_gene: TRBJ2-7
CDR3aa: CASFSADFPYEQYF
CDR3nt: TGTGCCAGCTTCTCTGCCGACTTCCCCTACGAGCAGTACTTC

abundance: few
d_gene: TRBD1
v_gene: TRBV18
j_gene: TRBJ2-1
CDR3aa: CASSRTGGQSSYNEQFF
CDR3nt: TGTGCCAGCTCTCGGACAGGGGGTCAAAGCTCCTACAATGAGCAGTTCTTC

abundance: .
d_gene: TRBD2
v_gene: TRBV5-1
j_gene: TRBJ2-2
CDR3aa: CASSLRSGANTGELFF
CDR3nt: TGCGCCAGCAGCTTGCGTAGCGGGGCGAACACCGGGGAGCTGTTTTTT

abundance: .
d_gene: TRBD2
v_gene: TRBV28
j_gene: TRBJ2-3
CDR3aa: CASSSLAGGNTDTQYF
CDR3nt: TGTGCCAGCAGTTCACTAGCGGGGGGGAACACAGATACGCAGTATTTT

abundance: .
d_gene: .
v_gene: TRBV29-1
j_gene: TRBJ2-1
CDR3aa: CSVVPDSGGDEQFF
CDR3nt: TGCAGCGTCGTCCCGGACTCCGGTGGCGATGAGCAGTTCTTC

abundance: few
d_gene: .
v_gene: TRBV7-2
j_gene: TRBJ2-5
CDR3aa: CASSLHRDQETQYF
CDR3nt: TGTGCCAGCAGCCTCCACAGGGACCAAGAGACCCAGTACTTC

abundance: .
d_gene: TRBD2
v_gene: TRBV10-3
j_gene: TRBJ2-7
CDR3aa: CAISGTSGSLREQYF
CDR3nt: TGTGCCATCAGTGGGACTAGCGGGAGCCTTCGCGAGCAGTACTTC

abundance: few
d_gene: .
v_gene: TRBV28
j_gene: TRBJ2-5
CDR3aa: CASSFGGRMGETQYF
CDR3nt: TGTGCCAGCAGTTTTGGGGGCAGGATGGGAGAGACCCAGTACTTC

abundance: .
d_gene: TRBD2
v_gene: TRBV7-3
j_gene: TRBJ2-1
CDR3aa: CASSYLAGVNEQFF
CDR3nt: TGTGCCAGCAGCTACTTAGCGGGAGTAAATGAGCAGTTCTTC

abundance: few
d_gene: .
v_gene: TRBV24-1
j_gene: TRBJ2-1
CDR3aa: CATRDSSYNEQFF
CDR3nt: TGTGCCACCAGGGACAGCTCCTACAATGAGCAGTTCTTC